This TCR beta chain was identified in a study of cytomegalovirus exposure and HLA in healthy donors. Each donor was healthy, and each was a bone marrow donor. PCR amplification relied on 60 Vbeta primers (plus 13 Jbeta primers). Sequencing was performed with immunoSEQ multiplex PCR; in TCRdb, only in-frame clones are kept and a portion is missing. Among about 59,000 clones, roughly 80% were seen once, and the ten largest hold less than 2%. This TCR was recovered from a human donor in good health. What was sequenced was PBMCs.

The CDR3 coding sequence is TGTGCCAGCAGCTTCCGGGACACTAACTATGGCTACACCTTC. Its translation is CASSFRDTNYGYTF. This rearrangement joins TRBV28 to TRBJ1-2; D is perhaps TRBD1 (6 bases). CDR3 size: 14 residues. Per the germline V gene, CDR1 is MDHEN and CDR2 is SYDVKM. V gave up 6 bases and J gave up 0 bases, with 11 bases separating them.